These T cell receptor beta chains were read from a single sample in a study of blood T cell repertoires in COVID-19. Profiled with immunoSEQ multiplex PCR; TCRdb holds only in-frame clones, not every one. This repertoire shows 150,000 to 200,000 clones, roughly 79% found once; its top ten account for 9% to 15%. The sample comprised peripheral blood. The receptors here all came from a woman older than 75 with COVID-19, enrolled during active disease. Both conserved end residues are part of each CDR3. The D gene is left open where the match is weak. The listing skips clone size in some rows; elsewhere it reads once, few, many or a size class.

TRBV3-1/TRBV3-2	TRBJ2-3	.	.	15	CASSSQGLVTDTQYF	TGTGCCAGCAGCTCACAGGGCCTCGTAACAGATACGCAGTATTTT
TRBV2	TRBJ2-7	.	.	14	CASRERGHSYEQYF	TGTGCCAGCAGGGAGCGGGGACACTCCTACGAGCAGTACTTC
TRBV19	TRBJ1-1	TRBD1	.	14	CASSGTAMNTEAFF	TGTGCCAGTAGTGGGACAGCGATGAACACTGAAGCTTTCTTT
TRBV4-3	TRBJ1-2	TRBD1	.	16	CASSQNGQGANYGYTF	TGCGCCAGCAGCCAAAACGGACAGGGCGCTAACTATGGCTACACCTTC
TRBV18	TRBJ2-5	.	.	12	CASSLYQETQYF	TGTGCCAGCTCCCTGTACCAAGAGACCCAGTACTTC
TRBV25-1	TRBJ2-7	TRBD2	.	16	CASSETSGSFTNEQYF	TGTGCCAGCAGTGAGACTAGCGGGAGCTTTACAAACGAGCAGTACTTC
TRBV2	TRBJ2-7	TRBD1	.	14	CASSRTGSSYEQYF	TGTGCCAGCAGTCGGACAGGGAGCTCCTACGAGCAGTACTTC
TRBV7-2	TRBJ2-7	TRBD2	.	16	CASSSQPSGATSEQYF	TGTGCCAGCAGCTCGCAGCCTAGCGGGGCTACCAGCGAGCAGTACTTC
TRBV19	TRBJ1-5	.	.	16	CASSIVEGGAGQPQHF	TGTGCCAGTAGTATAGTGGAGGGGGGGGCAGGTCAGCCCCAGCATTTT
TRBV4-2	TRBJ1-1	TRBD1	.	13	CASSPARDSEAFF	TGTGCCAGCAGCCCGGCCCGGGACAGTGAAGCTTTCTTT
TRBV5-4	TRBJ1-1	TRBD1	.	16	CASSLGPTGENTEAFF	TGTGCCAGCAGCTTGGGGCCGACAGGGGAAAACACTGAAGCTTTCTTT
TRBV28	TRBJ2-3	TRBD2	.	16	CASSLFAGVRVDTQYF	TGTGCCAGCAGTTTATTCGCGGGGGTGCGTGTGGATACGCAGTATTTT
TRBV11-3	TRBJ2-5	TRBD1	.	17	CASTLRPGQGVGETQYF	TGTGCCAGCACCCTAAGGCCAGGACAGGGTGTCGGAGAGACCCAGTACTTC
TRBV15	TRBJ2-1	TRBD2	.	15	CATSRTGTGGDEQFF	TGTGCCACCAGCCGGACTGGAACGGGAGGGGATGAGCAGTTCTTC
TRBV2	TRBJ2-3	TRBD2	.	15	CASSRGTTNTDTQYF	TGTGCCAGCAGCCGCGGGACTACGAACACAGATACGCAGTATTTT
TRBV25-1	TRBJ1-6	.	once	15	CASSEFDRTNSPLHF	TGTGCCAGCAGTGAATTCGACAGGACTAATTCACCCCTCCACTTT
TRBV19	TRBJ2-1	.	.	15	CASSIFRVSYNEQFF	TGTGCCAGTAGTATTTTCAGGGTGAGCTACAATGAGCAGTTCTTC
TRBV25-1	TRBJ1-1	TRBD1	.	14	CASTRQGMNTEAFF	TGTGCCAGCACTCGACAGGGCATGAACACTGAAGCTTTCTTT
TRBV25-1	TRBJ2-7	TRBD1	few	13	CASSLTGKYEQYF	TGTGCCAGCAGCCTGACAGGGAAGTACGAGCAGTACTTC
TRBV5-4	TRBJ1-6	TRBD1	.	15	CASSARTGDNSPLHF	TGTGCCAGCAGCGCGAGGACAGGGGATAATTCACCCCTCCACTTT
TRBV4-3	TRBJ1-4	TRBD1	.	15	CASSQADRVFEKLFF	TGCGCCAGCAGCCAAGCTGACAGGGTGTTTGAAAAACTGTTTTTT
TRBV6-5	TRBJ2-5	.	few	13	CASSRDLQETQYF	TGTGCCAGCAGTCGGGACTTACAAGAGACCCAGTACTTC
TRBV19	TRBJ2-5	TRBD2	.	16	CASSAGLGGYQETQYF	TGTGCCAGTAGTGCGGGACTAGGAGGGTACCAAGAGACCCAGTACTTC
TRBV19	TRBJ1-1	.	.	14	CASRKGLMNTEAFF	TGTGCCAGTAGAAAGGGGTTAATGAACACTGAAGCTTTCTTT
TRBV27	TRBJ2-7	TRBD1	once	16	CASSPQDRGYPYEQYF	TGTGCCAGCAGTCCCCAGGACAGGGGGTACCCCTACGAGCAGTACTTC
TRBV6-5	TRBJ2-7	.	.	13	CASSYGLPYEQYF	TGTGCCAGCAGTTATGGCCTGCCCTACGAGCAGTACTTC
TRBV7-2	TRBJ2-1	TRBD2	.	16	CASSLSSGRAGYEQFF	TGTGCCAGCAGCTTATCTAGTGGGAGGGCCGGCTATGAGCAGTTCTTC
TRBV6-5	TRBJ2-7	.	.	13	CASSRLPSYEQYF	TGTGCCAGCAGTAGACTCCCTTCCTACGAGCAGTACTTC
TRBV3-1/TRBV3-2	TRBJ1-1	.	.	17	CASSLPTGPKANTEAFF	TGTGCCAGCAGCCTTCCGACAGGCCCCAAAGCGAACACTGAAGCTTTCTTT
TRBV3-1/TRBV3-2	TRBJ2-2	.	.	17	CASSQRGRGADTGELFF	TGTGCCAGCAGCCAGAGGGGGCGGGGAGCGGACACCGGGGAGCTGTTTTTT
TRBV2	TRBJ1-6	.	.	15	CASNPQGRIDSPLHF	TGTGCCAGCAATCCACAGGGACGGATAGATTCACCCCTCCACTTT
TRBV28	TRBJ1-6	TRBD1	.	17	CASSLPRLGQAGAPLHF	TGTGCCAGCAGTTTACCACGATTGGGACAGGCAGGAGCACCCCTCCACTTT
TRBV28	TRBJ1-5	.	.	15	CASSFYRSLLQPQHF	TGTGCCAGCAGTTTTTACAGGAGCCTTCTTCAGCCCCAGCATTTT
TRBV6-4	TRBJ1-1	.	.	13	CASSKGRGTEAFF	TGTGCCAGCAGTAAAGGGAGGGGGACTGAAGCTTTCTTT
TRBV19	TRBJ1-1	.	.	13	CASRYRVGTEAFF	TGTGCCAGTAGGTACAGGGTGGGCACTGAAGCTTTCTTT
TRBV5-1	TRBJ2-7	TRBD1	.	15	CASSPSGTGVYEQYF	TGCGCCAGCAGCCCGAGCGGGACAGGGGTGTACGAGCAGTACTTC
TRBV5-1	TRBJ2-1	TRBD2	.	17	CASSLAGLAGGPGEQFF	TGCGCCAGCAGCTTGGCTGGGCTAGCGGGAGGGCCCGGTGAGCAGTTCTTC
TRBV2	TRBJ1-1	TRBD1	.	12	CASKDREAEAFF	TGTGCCAGCAAGGACAGGGAAGCTGAAGCTTTCTTT
TRBV5-5	TRBJ1-2	TRBD1	.	17	CASSLNRDSIRYYGYTF	TGTGCCAGCAGCTTGAATCGGGACAGTATAAGGTACTATGGCTACACCTTC